Following are 3 T cell receptor beta chains from one sample sequenced in a study of PD-1 blockade in classical Hodgkin lymphoma. Libraries were prepared by immunoSEQ multiplex PCR; TCRdb keeps only in-frame clonotypes and omits some of them. Of nearly 60,000 clones detected, around 93% appear once; the ten largest clones hold less than 11%. Each and every patient relapsed after autologous stem cell transplantation, and patients got differing brentuximab vedotin exposure. This specimen consisted of peripheral blood mononuclear cells (PBMCs), obtained before the second cycle of nivolumab. Source of these receptors: a human donor with classical Hodgkin lymphoma.

This clone was counted only a few times. V gene TRBV27 combines with J gene TRBJ2-3; 11 bases map to TRBD2. The length of the CDR3 is 16 residues. Germline assignment: CDR1 MNHEY and CDR2 SMNVEV (reference sequence). J was trimmed by 3 bases and V by 6 bases; bases with no gene match: 8. CDR3 coding DNA: TGTGCCAGCAGCTCCACTAGCGGGAGATGGACAGATACGCAGTATTTT. Its translation is CASSSTSGRWTDTQYF.

The chain couples TRBV19 to TRBJ2-1, with D tentatively TRBD1 (6 bases). CDR1 is LNHDA and CDR2 is SQIVND in the germline V gene (reference sequence). Trimming pared 3 bases from V and 7 bases from J, leaving 10 bases between. The CDR3 has 13 residues. The CDR3 here is CASSIQRGNEQFF. The DNA for the CDR3 is TGTGCCAGTAGTATTCAGAGGGGGAATGAGCAGTTCTTC.

The J gene is TRBJ2-7, the V gene TRBV10-1, with D unresolved. The CDR3 is made up of 11 amino acids. V was shortened by 7 bases and J by 3 bases, with 7 bases between the two germline ends. In germline, CDR1 is WNHNN, CDR2 SYGVQD (reference sequence). The CDR3 spells CASTRVYEQYF. The CDR3 region has the DNA TGCGCCAGCACGAGAGTCTACGAGCAGTACTTC.